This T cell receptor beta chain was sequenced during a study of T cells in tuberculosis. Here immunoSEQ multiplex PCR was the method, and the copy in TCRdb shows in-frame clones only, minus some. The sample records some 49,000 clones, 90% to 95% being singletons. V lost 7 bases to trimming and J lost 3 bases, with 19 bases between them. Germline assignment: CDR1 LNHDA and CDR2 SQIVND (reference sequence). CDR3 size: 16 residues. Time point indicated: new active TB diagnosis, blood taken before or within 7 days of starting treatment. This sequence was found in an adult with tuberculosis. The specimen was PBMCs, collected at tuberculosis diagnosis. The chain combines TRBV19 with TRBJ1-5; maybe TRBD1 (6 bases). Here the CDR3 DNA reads TGTGCCAGTACCCCAACCGGCGGGGGGCACAATCAGCCCCAGCATTTT. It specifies CASTPTGGGHNQPQHF. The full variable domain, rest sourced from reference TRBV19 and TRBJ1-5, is DGGITQSPKYLFRKEGQNVTLSCEQNLNHDAMYWYRQDPGQGLRLIYYSQIVNDFQKGDIAEGYSVSREKKESFPLTVTSAQKNPTAFYLCASTPTGGGHNQPQHFGDGTRLSIL.